One sample yielded the 10 T cell receptor beta chains listed below, sequenced in a study of immune evolution from preneoplasia to lung adenocarcinoma. Assay used: immunoSEQ multiplex PCR; TCRdb lists only in-frame clones, some missing. This sample has 5,000 to 6,000 clones, with approximately 86% found just once. The material sequenced was FFPE invasive lung adenocarcinoma tissue. These receptors were taken from a person aged 45 to 69 with lung adenocarcinoma.

CDR3 nucleotides: TGTGCCAGCAGCAAATACAATGAGCAGTTCTTC. It yields the protein CASSKYNEQFF. The chain carries TRBV27 and TRBJ2-1; D is ambiguous. In germline, CDR1 is MNHEY, CDR2 SMNVEV (reference sequence). The CDR3 runs to 11 residues. Trimming left V 6 bases short and J 4 bases short, with 4 bases between.

The rearrangement links TRBV4-1 to TRBJ1-1, with D uncertain. There are 16 residues in the CDR3. Germline CDR1 and CDR2: MGHRA and YSYEKL. Trimming stripped 0 bases from V and 0 bases from J, with 11 bases between. The CDR3 loop is CASSQDMYRMNTEAFF. DNA for the CDR3: TGCGCCAGCAGCCAAGATATGTACAGAATGAACACTGAAGCTTTCTTT.

The CDR3 sequence: CASSLRGDVSYEQYF. The CDR3 DNA sequence: TGTGCCAGCAGCTTAAGGGGGGATGTCTCCTACGAGCAGTACTTC. The V gene is TRBV7-3, the J gene TRBJ2-7; TRBD2 is a possible D gene (6 bases). Trimming left V 1 base short and J 0 bases short, with 10 bases between. CDR3 size: 15 residues. Germline V lookup: CDR1 SGHTA, CDR2 FQGTGA.

The V call is TRBV19, the J call TRBJ1-5; 8 nucleotides agree with TRBD1. Per germline, CDR1 LNHDA and CDR2 SQIVND (reference sequence). CDR3 size: 15 residues. J was trimmed by 7 bases and V by 3 bases; bases with no gene match: 8. CDR3 protein: CASSMGTGNWQPQHF. The CDR3 DNA is TGTGCCAGTAGTATGGGGACAGGTAACTGGCAGCCCCAGCATTTT.

The rearrangement joins TRBV6-1 to TRBJ1-5, with D unclear. Germline loops: CDR1 MNHNS, CDR2 SASEGT. This CDR3 spans 14 amino acids. Trimming removed 3 bases at V and 5 bases at J, with 11 bases between. The CDR3 loop reads CASSDRADYQPQHF. CDR3 DNA: TGTGCCAGCAGTGATCGGGCAGACTATCAGCCCCAGCATTTT.

The chain is built from TRBV14 and TRBJ2-3; no clear D gene. The germline CDR1 and CDR2 sequences are SGHDN and FVKESK. The CDR3 spans 13 residues. V was cut by 3 bases and J by 1 base, with 5 bases left in between. In DNA, the CDR3 is TGTGCCAGCAGCCAGACTCGCACAGATACGCAGTATTTT. Translated: CASSQTRTDTQYF.

The chain recombines TRBV7-8 with TRBJ2-7; 8 bases align to TRBD1. Germline-derived CDR1 and CDR2 are SGHVS and FQNEAQ. This CDR3 contains 14 residues. Trimming cost V 2 bases and J 2 bases; bases outside gene matches: 2. The CDR3 protein is CASSLRTGPYEQYF. CDR3 bases: TGTGCCAGCAGCTTACGGACAGGGCCCTACGAGCAGTACTTC.

This chain uses TRBV29-1 with TRBJ2-7; 11 positions agree with TRBD2. The V gene's germline CDR1 is SQVTM and CDR2 ANQGSEA. CDR3 length: 13 residues. Trimming cost V 6 bases and J 2 bases; bases outside gene matches: 3. Here the CDR3 reads CSVGTSGAYEQYF. For the CDR3, the DNA is TGCAGCGTGGGGACTAGCGGAGCCTACGAGCAGTACTTC.

The gene calls are TRBV19 and TRBJ2-5; 10 nucleotides align to TRBD1. The ends lost 4 bases at V and 4 bases at J; junction bases unmatched: 6. The CDR3 contains 15 residues. Germline loops: CDR1 LNHDA, CDR2 SQIVND (reference sequence). CDR3 nucleotide sequence: TGTGCCAGTAGTACATCGGGACAGGGGCCAGAGACCCAGTACTTC. It codes for CASSTSGQGPETQYF.

The J gene is TRBJ2-3, the V gene TRBV14, with D unclear. V dropped 1 base and J dropped 2 bases, with 7 bases sitting between them. Germline V gene sequence: CDR1 SGHDN, CDR2 FVKESK. The CDR3 loop spans 14 amino acids. In DNA, the CDR3 is TGTGCCAGCAGCCAAGTTCGGTACACAGATACGCAGTATTTT. Translating gives CASSQVRYTDTQYF.